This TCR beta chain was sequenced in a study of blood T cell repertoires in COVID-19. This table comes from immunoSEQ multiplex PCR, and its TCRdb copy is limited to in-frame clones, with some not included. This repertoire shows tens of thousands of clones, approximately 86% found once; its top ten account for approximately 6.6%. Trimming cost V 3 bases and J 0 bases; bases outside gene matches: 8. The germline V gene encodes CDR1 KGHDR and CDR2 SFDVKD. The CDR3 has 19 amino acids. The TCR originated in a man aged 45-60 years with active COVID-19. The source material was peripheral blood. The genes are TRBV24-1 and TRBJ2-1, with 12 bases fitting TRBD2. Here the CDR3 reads CATSDPGTSGPDSYNEQFF. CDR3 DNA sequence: TGTGCCACCAGTGATCCCGGGACTAGCGGGCCTGACTCCTACAATGAGCAGTTCTTC.